These T cell receptor beta chains were read from a single sample in a study of graft-versus-host responses after intestinal transplantation. Assay: immunoSEQ multiplex PCR; the TCRdb copy retains only in-frame clones and omits some. The data contain roughly 17,000 clones, around nine tenths of them seen just once; the ten biggest clones take up around 50%. This sample comprised bone marrow, obtained about 130 days after transplant. These TCRs come from a human patient who received an intestinal transplant, so some T cells may come from the graft donor. CDR3s include the opening cysteine and the closing phenylalanine or tryptophan. Each record gives: D gene, clone size, V gene, J gene, CDR3 DNA, CDR3 protein. A D gene is named only where the DNA matches it firmly. Rows may omit the clone size; those that give it use once, few, many or a size class.

d_call: TRBD1
clone_size: -
v_call: TRBV28
j_call: TRBJ1-1
cdr3_nt: TGTGCCAGCAGTTTAGGCGGGACAGGGAACACTGAAGCTTTCTTT
cdr3_aa: CASSLGGTGNTEAFF

d_call: -
clone_size: -
v_call: TRBV27
j_call: TRBJ1-1
cdr3_nt: TGTGCCAGCAGTTTAGTCGGCCTGAACACTGAAGCTTTCTTT
cdr3_aa: CASSLVGLNTEAFF

d_call: -
clone_size: -
v_call: TRBV7-9
j_call: TRBJ2-7
cdr3_nt: TGTGCCAGCAGCTTTCTCGGTTCCGAGCAGTACTTC
cdr3_aa: CASSFLGSEQYF

d_call: TRBD2
clone_size: -
v_call: TRBV6-5
j_call: TRBJ2-7
cdr3_nt: TGTGCCAGCAGCCCGGGGGGCTACGAGCAGTACTTC
cdr3_aa: CASSPGGYEQYF

d_call: -
clone_size: -
v_call: TRBV20-1
j_call: TRBJ2-1
cdr3_nt: TGCAGTGCTAGAGGGGATGAGCAGTTCTTC
cdr3_aa: CSARGDEQFF

d_call: TRBD1
clone_size: -
v_call: TRBV7-9
j_call: TRBJ2-7
cdr3_nt: TGTGCCAGCAGCTTAGTAGGACAGGGCTTCACCTACGAGCAGTACTTC
cdr3_aa: CASSLVGQGFTYEQYF

d_call: -
clone_size: -
v_call: TRBV18
j_call: TRBJ1-1
cdr3_nt: TGTGCCAGCTCAAGGACCTCTGAAGCTTTCTTT
cdr3_aa: CASSRTSEAFF

d_call: TRBD2
clone_size: -
v_call: TRBV5-6
j_call: TRBJ2-3
cdr3_nt: TGTGCCAGCAGCTTGGCAGCTAGCGGGTATAGCACAGATACGCAGTATTTT
cdr3_aa: CASSLAASGYSTDTQYF

d_call: -
clone_size: -
v_call: TRBV7-8
j_call: TRBJ2-2
cdr3_nt: TGTGCCAGCAGCTTACCGACCGGGGAGCTGTTTTTT
cdr3_aa: CASSLPTGELFF

d_call: TRBD1
clone_size: -
v_call: TRBV15
j_call: TRBJ2-3
cdr3_nt: TGTGCCACCAGCACAGGGACAGAAACCACAGATACGCAGTATTTT
cdr3_aa: CATSTGTETTDTQYF

d_call: -
clone_size: few
v_call: TRBV19
j_call: TRBJ2-1
cdr3_nt: TGTGCCAGTAGTATCCAGGGGACCCTCTACAATGAGCAGTTCTTC
cdr3_aa: CASSIQGTLYNEQFF

d_call: -
clone_size: -
v_call: TRBV14
j_call: TRBJ1-2
cdr3_nt: TGTGCCAGCAGCCCCGGGAAATTCTATGGCTACACCTTC
cdr3_aa: CASSPGKFYGYTF

d_call: TRBD1
clone_size: -
v_call: TRBV5-1
j_call: TRBJ2-7
cdr3_nt: TGCGCCAGCAGCAAAGGGGACAGGCCGTCGGAGCAGTACTTC
cdr3_aa: CASSKGDRPSEQYF

d_call: -
clone_size: -
v_call: TRBV10-2
j_call: TRBJ2-7
cdr3_nt: TGCGCCAGCAGTGGCTACGAGCAGTACTTC
cdr3_aa: CASSGYEQYF